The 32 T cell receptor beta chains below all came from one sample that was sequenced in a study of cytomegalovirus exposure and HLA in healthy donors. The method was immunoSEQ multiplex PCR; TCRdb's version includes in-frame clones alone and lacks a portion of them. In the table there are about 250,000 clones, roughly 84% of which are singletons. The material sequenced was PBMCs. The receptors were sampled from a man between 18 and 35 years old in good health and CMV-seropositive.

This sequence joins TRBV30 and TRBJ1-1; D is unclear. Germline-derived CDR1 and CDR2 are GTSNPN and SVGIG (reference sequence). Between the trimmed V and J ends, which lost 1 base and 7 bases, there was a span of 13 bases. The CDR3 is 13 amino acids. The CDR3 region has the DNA TGTGCCTGGAGTGGGCCGGGCCCCCTTGAAGCTTTCTTT. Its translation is CAWSGPGPLEAFF.

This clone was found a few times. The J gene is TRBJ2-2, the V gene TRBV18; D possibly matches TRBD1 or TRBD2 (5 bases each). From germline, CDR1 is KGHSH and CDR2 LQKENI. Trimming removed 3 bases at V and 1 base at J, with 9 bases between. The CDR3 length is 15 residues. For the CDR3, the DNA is TGTGCCAGCTCACCGGGACCGGGGAACACCGGGGAGCTGTTTTTT. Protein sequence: CASSPGPGNTGELFF.

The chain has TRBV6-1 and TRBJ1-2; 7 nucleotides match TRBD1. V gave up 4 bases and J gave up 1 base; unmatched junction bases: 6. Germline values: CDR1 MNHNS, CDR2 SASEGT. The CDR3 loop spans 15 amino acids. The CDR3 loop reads CASSVMTGSNYGYTF. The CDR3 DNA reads TGTGCCAGCAGTGTCATGACAGGGAGTAACTATGGCTACACCTTC.

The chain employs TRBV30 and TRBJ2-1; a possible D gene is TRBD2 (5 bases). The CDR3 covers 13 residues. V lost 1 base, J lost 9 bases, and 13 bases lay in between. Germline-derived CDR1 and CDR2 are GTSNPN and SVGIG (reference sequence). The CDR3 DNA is TGTGCCTGGAGTGGGTTCTCGGACTTTGAGCAGTTCTTC. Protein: CAWSGFSDFEQFF.

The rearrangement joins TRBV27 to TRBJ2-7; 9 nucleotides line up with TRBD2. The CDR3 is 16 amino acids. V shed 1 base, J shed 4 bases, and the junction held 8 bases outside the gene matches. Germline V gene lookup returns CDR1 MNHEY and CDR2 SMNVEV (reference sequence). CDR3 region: CASSLYPSSGAYEQYF. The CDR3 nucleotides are TGTGCCAGCAGTTTATACCCCTCTAGCGGGGCGTACGAGCAGTACTTC.

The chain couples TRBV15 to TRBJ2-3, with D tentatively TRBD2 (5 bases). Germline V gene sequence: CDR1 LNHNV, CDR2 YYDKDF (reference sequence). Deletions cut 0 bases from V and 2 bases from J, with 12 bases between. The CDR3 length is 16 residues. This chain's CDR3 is CATSRDEGRLTDTQYF. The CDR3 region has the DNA TGTGCCACCAGCAGAGATGAAGGGAGACTCACAGATACGCAGTATTTT.

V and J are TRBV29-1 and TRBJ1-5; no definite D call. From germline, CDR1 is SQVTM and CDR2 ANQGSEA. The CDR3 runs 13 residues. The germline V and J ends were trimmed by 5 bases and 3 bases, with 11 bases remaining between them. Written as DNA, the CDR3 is TGCAGCGTTAGTCCTGGTTCCAATCAGCCCCAGCATTTT. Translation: CSVSPGSNQPQHF.

For the CDR3, the DNA is TGTGCCAGCAGCGTCGACAGGGCGGAGACCCAGTACTTC. Amino acids: CASSVDRAETQYF. The rearrangement joins TRBV7-7 to TRBJ2-5; 7 nucleotides agree with TRBD1. From germline, CDR1 is SSHAT and CDR2 FNYEAQ (reference sequence). With V trimmed by 5 bases and J by 5 bases, 5 bases remained unmatched. This CDR3 contains 13 residues.

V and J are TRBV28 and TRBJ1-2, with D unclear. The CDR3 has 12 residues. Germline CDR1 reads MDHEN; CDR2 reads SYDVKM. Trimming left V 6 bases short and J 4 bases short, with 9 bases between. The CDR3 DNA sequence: TGTGCCAGCAGCGGTCTTATCTATGGCTACACCTTC. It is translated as CASSGLIYGYTF.

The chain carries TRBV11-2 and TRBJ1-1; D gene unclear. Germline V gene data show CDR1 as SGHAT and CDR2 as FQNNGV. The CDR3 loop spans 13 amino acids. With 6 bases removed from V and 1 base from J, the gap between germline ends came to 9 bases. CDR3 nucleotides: TGTGCCAGCAGTCCGCCAGGGAACACTGAAGCTTTCTTT. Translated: CASSPPGNTEAFF.

The CDR3 DNA reads as TGCGCCAGCAGCCAAGACCGGGACGGATACTACGAGCAGTACTTC. It translates to CASSQDRDGYYEQYF. The gene calls are TRBV4-3 and TRBJ2-7; D is possibly TRBD1 or TRBD2 (5 bases each). V lost 0 bases to trimming and J lost 3 bases, with 12 bases between them. Germline V gives CDR1 LGHNA, CDR2 YSLEER. CDR3 size: 15 residues.

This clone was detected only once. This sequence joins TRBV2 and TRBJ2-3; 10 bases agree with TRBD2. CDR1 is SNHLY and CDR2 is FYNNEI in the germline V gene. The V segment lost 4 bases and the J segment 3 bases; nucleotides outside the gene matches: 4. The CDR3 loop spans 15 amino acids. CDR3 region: CASSAPSGSTDTQYF. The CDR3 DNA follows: TGTGCCAGCAGTGCCCCTAGCGGGAGTACAGATACGCAGTATTTT.

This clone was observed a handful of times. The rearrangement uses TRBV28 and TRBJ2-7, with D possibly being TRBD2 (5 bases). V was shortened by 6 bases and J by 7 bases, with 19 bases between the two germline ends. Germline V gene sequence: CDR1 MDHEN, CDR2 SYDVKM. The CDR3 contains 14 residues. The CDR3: CASSRIGSPGEQYF. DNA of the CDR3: TGTGCCAGCAGCCGCATCGGCTCCCCGGGGGAGCAGTACTTC.

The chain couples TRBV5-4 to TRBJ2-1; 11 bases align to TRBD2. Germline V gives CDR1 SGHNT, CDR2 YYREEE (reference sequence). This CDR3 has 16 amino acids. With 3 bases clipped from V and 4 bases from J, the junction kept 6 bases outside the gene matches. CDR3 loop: CASSSRLAGRYNEQFF. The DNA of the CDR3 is TGTGCCAGCAGCTCCCGACTAGCGGGACGATACAATGAGCAGTTCTTC.

The CDR3 protein is CASSWESREGTYEQYF. As DNA, the CDR3 is TGTGCCAGCAGTTGGGAATCCAGGGAGGGGACCTACGAGCAGTACTTC. The chain is built from TRBV5-4 and TRBJ2-7; 7 nucleotides match TRBD2. Germline CDR1 and CDR2: SGHNT and YYREEE (reference sequence). The CDR3 length is 16 residues. The trim removed 5 bases at V and 2 bases at J, leaving 13 bases unmatched. Full variable domain (missing parts from reference TRBV5-4 and TRBJ2-7): ETGVTQSPTHLIKTRGQQVTLRCSSQSGHNTVSWYQQALGQGPQFIFQYYREEENGRGNFPPRFSGLQFPNYSSELNVNALELDDSALYLCASSWESREGTYEQYFGPGTRLTVT.

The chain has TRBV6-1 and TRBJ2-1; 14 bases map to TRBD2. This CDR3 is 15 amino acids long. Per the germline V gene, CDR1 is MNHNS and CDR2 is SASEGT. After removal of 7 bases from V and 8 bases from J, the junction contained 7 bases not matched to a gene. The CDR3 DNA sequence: TGTGCCAGCACCTTGGGGACTAGCGGGAGTGATGAGCAGTTCTTC. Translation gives CASTLGTSGSDEQFF.

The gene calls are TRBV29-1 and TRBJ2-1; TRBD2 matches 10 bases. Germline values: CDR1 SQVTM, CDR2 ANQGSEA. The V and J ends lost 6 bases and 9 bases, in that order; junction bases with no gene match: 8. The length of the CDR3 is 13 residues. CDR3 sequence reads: CSVGILAGFEQFF. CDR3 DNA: TGCAGCGTCGGAATACTAGCGGGATTTGAGCAGTTCTTC.

The CDR3: CASSPRRDGGSYDEQYF. Written as DNA, the CDR3 is TGTGCCAGCAGCCCACGGCGGGACGGAGGATCCTACGACGAGCAGTACTTC. J is TRBJ2-7 and V is TRBV9; tentatively, D is TRBD2 (6 bases). The CDR3 length is 17 residues. V shed 4 bases and J shed 5 bases, with 25 bases lying between them. In germline, CDR1 is SGDLS, CDR2 YYNGEE.

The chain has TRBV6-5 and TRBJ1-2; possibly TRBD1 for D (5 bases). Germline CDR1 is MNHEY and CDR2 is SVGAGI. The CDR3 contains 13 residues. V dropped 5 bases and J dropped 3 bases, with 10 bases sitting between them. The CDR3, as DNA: TGTGCCAGCAGTGAACCAGGGCACTATGGCTACACCTTC. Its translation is CASSEPGHYGYTF.

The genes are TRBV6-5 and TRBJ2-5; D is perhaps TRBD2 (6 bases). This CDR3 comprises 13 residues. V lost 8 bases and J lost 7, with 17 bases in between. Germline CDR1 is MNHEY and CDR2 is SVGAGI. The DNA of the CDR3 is TGTGCCAGCTATCGGACGGAGGGCGGGACCCAGTACTTC. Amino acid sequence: CASYRTEGGTQYF.

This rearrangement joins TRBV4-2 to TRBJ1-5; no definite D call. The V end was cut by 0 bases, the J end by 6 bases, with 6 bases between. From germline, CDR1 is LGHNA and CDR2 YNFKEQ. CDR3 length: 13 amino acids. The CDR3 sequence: CASSQDYSQPQHF. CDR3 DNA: TGTGCCAGCAGCCAAGATTACAGTCAGCCCCAGCATTTT.

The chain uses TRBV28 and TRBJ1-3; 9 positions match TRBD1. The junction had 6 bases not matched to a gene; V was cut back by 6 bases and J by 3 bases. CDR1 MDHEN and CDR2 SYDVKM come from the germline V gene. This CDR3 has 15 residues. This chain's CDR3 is CASRLGQGGGNTIYF. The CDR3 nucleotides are TGTGCCAGCAGGCTGGGACAGGGAGGTGGAAACACCATATATTTT.

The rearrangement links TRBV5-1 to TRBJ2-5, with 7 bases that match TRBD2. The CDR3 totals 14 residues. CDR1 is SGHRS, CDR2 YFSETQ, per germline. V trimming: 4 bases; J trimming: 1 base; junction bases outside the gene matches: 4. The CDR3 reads CASSTGTTQETQYF. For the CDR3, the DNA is TGCGCCAGCAGCACCGGGACTACCCAAGAGACCCAGTACTTC.

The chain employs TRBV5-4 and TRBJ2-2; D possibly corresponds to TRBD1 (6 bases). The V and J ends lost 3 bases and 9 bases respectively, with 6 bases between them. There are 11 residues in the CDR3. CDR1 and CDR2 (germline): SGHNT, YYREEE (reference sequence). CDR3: CASSWGRELFF. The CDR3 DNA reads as TGTGCCAGCAGCTGGGGGCGGGAGCTGTTTTTT. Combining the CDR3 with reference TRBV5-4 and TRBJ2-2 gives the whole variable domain ETGVTQSPTHLIKTRGQQVTLRCSSQSGHNTVSWYQQALGQGPQFIFQYYREEENGRGNFPPRFSGLQFPNYSSELNVNALELDDSALYLCASSWGRELFFGEGSRLTVL.

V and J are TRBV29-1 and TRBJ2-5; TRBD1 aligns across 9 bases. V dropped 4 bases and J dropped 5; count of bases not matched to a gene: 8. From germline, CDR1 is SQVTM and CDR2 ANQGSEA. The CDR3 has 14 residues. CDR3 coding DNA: TGCAGCGTTGCGACGCCCGACAGGGGGGAGACCCAGTACTTC. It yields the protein CSVATPDRGETQYF.

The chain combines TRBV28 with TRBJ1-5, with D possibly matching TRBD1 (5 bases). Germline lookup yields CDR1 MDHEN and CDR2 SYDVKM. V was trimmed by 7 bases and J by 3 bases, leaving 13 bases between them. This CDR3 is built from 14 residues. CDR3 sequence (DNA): TGTGCCAGCATCCCCGGGACCTACAATCAGCCCCAGCATTTT. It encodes CASIPGTYNQPQHF.

DNA of the CDR3: TGTGCCAGCAGCCGACAGGGCCCTAGCACAGATACGCAGTATTTT. Translation: CASSRQGPSTDTQYF. The gene calls are TRBV6-1 and TRBJ2-3; TRBD1 aligns across 7 bases. This CDR3 spans 15 amino acids. Trimming took 6 bases from V and 0 from J; bases not matched to a gene: 6. Germline V lookup: CDR1 MNHNS, CDR2 SASEGT.

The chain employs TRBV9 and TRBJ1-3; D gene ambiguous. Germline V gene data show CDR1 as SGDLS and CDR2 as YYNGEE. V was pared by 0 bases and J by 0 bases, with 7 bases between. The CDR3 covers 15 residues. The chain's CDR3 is CASSVGGFSGNTIYF. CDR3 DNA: TGTGCCAGCAGCGTAGGAGGGTTCTCTGGAAACACCATATATTTT.

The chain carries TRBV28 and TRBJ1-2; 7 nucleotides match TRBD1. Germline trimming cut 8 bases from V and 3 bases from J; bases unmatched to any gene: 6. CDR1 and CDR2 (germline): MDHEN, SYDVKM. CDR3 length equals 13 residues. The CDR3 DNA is TGTGCCAGCGGGCTCAGGGGGGACTATGGCTACACCTTC. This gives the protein CASGLRGDYGYTF.

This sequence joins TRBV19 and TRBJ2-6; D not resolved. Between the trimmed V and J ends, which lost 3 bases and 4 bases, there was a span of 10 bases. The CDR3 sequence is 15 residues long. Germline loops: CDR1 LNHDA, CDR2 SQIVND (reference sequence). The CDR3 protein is CASSIIVGGANVLTF. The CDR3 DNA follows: TGTGCCAGTAGTATCATCGTCGGGGGGGCCAACGTCCTGACTTTC.

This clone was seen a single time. CDR3 in amino acids: CASSFRVTEANVLTF. The CDR3 coding sequence is TGTGCCAGCAGCTTCCGGGTGACCGAGGCCAACGTCCTGACTTTC. The chain links TRBV5-6 to TRBJ2-6, with D hard to call. Germline CDR1 and CDR2: SGHDT and YYEEEE. CDR3 length: 15 amino acids. Trimming stripped 2 bases from V and 6 bases from J, with 12 bases between.

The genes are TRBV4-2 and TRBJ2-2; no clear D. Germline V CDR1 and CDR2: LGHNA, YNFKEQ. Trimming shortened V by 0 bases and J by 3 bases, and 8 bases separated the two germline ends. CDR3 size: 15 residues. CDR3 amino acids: CASSQDGLYTGELFF. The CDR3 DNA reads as TGTGCCAGCAGCCAAGATGGTCTCTACACCGGGGAGCTGTTTTTT.